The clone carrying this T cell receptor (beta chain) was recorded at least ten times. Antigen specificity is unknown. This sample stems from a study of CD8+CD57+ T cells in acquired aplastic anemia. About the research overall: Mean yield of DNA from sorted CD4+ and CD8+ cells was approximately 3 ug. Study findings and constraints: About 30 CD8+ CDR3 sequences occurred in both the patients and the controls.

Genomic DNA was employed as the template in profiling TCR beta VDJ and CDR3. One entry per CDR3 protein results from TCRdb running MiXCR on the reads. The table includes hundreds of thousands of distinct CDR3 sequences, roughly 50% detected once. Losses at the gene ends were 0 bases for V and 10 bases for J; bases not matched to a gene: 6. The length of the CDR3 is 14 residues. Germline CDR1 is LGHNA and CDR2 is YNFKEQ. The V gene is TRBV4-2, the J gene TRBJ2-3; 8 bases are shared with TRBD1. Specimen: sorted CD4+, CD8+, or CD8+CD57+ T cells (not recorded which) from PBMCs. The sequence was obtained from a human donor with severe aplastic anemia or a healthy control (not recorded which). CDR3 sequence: CASSQDMTGVPQYF. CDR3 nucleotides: TGTGCCAGCAGCCAAGATATGACAGGGGTGCCGCAGTATTTT.